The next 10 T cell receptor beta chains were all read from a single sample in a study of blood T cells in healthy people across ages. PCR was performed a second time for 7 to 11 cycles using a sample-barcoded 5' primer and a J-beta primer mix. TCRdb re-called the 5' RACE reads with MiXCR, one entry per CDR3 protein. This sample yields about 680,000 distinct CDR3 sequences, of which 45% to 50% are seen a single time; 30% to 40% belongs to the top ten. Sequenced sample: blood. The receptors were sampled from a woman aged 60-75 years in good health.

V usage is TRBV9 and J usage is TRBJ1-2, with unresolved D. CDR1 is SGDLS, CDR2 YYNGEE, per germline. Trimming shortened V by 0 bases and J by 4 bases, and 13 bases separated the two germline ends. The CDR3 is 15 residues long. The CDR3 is CASSVVGKAGYGYTF. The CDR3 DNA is TGTGCCAGCAGCGTAGTCGGCAAGGCTGGCTATGGCTACACCTTC.

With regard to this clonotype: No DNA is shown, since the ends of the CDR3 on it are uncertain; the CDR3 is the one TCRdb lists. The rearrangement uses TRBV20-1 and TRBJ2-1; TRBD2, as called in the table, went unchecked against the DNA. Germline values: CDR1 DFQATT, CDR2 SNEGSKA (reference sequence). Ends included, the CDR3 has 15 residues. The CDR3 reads CSAGLAGVRAREQFF.

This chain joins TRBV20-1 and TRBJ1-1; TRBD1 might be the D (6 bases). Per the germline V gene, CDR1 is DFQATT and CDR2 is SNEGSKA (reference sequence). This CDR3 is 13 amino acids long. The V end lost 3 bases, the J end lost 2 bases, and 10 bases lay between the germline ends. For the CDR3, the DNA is TGCAGTGCTAGGGAGGACAGTAACACTGAAGCTTTCTTT. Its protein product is CSAREDSNTEAFF.

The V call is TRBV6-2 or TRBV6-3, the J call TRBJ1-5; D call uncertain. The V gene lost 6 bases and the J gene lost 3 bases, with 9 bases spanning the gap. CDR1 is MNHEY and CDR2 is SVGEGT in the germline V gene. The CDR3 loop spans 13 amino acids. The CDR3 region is CASSANYNQPQHF. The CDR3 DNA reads TGTGCCAGCAGCGCTAATTACAATCAGCCCCAGCATTTT.

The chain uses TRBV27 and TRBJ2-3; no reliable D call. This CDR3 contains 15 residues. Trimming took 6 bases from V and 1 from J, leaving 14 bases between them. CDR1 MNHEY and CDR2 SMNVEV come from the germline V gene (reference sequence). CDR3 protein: CASSPRLVGTDTQYF. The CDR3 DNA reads TGTGCCAGCAGCCCGAGGCTAGTTGGCACAGATACGCAGTATTTT.

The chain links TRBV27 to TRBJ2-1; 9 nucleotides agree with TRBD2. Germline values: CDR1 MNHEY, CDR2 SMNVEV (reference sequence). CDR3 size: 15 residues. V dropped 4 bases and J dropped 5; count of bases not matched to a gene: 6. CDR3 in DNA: TGTGCCAGCAGTTGGGGACTAGCTCCGAACAATGAGCAGTTCTTC. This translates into CASSWGLAPNNEQFF.

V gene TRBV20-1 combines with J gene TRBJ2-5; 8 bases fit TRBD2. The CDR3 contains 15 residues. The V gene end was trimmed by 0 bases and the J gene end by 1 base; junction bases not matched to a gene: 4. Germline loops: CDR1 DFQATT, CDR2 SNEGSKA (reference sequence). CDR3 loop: CSARDPGGFQETQYF. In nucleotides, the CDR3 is TGCAGTGCTAGAGATCCGGGAGGGTTCCAAGAGACCCAGTACTTC.

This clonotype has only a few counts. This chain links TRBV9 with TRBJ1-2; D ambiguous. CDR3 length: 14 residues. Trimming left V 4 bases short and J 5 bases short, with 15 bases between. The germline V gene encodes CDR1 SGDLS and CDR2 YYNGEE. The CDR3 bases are TGTGCCAGCAGCCCCTCCGTAGGGAATTATGGCTACACCTTC. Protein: CASSPSVGNYGYTF.

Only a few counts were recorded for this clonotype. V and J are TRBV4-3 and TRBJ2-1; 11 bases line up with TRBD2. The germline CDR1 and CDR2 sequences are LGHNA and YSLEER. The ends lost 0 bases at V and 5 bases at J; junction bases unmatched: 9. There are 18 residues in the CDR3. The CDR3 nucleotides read TGCGCCAGCAGCCAAGAACCCGGGGGACTAGCGGCCCACAATGAGCAGTTCTTC. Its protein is CASSQEPGGLAAHNEQFF.

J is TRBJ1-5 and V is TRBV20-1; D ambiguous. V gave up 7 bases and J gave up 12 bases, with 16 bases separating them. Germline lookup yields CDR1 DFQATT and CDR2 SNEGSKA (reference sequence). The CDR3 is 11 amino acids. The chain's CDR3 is CSENLAGVQHF. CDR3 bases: TGCAGTGAAAATTTGGCGGGCGTCCAGCATTTT.